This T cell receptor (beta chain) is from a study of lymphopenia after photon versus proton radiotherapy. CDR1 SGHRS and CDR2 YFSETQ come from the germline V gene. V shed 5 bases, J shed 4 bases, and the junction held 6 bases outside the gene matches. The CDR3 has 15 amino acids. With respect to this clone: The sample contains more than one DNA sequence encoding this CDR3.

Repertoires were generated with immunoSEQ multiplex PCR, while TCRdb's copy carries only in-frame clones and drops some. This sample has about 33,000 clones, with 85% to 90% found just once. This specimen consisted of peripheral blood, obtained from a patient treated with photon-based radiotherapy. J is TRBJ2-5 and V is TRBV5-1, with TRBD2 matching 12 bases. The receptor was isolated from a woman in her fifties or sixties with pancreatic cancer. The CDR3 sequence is CASSPQTSGRETQYF. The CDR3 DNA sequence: TGCGCCAGCAGTCCACAGACTAGCGGGAGAGAGACCCAGTACTTC.